Presented here are 26 T cell receptor beta chains from one specimen sequenced in a study of T-cell reconstitution after alpha-beta-depleted transplantation in children. Preparation of the TCRbeta library used unique molecular identifiers. TCRdb analysed the PCR reads with MiXCR anew, one entry per CDR3 protein. The profile shows about 98,000 distinct CDR3 sequences, 5% to 6% of them singletons. The source was PBMCs, mostly from graft donor cells, collected 60 days after TCRalphabeta/CD19-depleted stem cell transplant. These receptors were obtained from a female patient between 2 and 15 years old who had a stem cell transplant for Fanconi anemia, so the T cells may come from the graft donor.

This rearrangement joins TRBV20-1 to TRBJ1-4; TRBD1 is a possible D gene (5 bases). This CDR3 is built from 14 residues. Germline CDR1 DFQATT, CDR2 SNEGSKA (reference sequence). The ends were cut back, 6 bases at V and 8 bases at J, with 19 bases in the middle. For the CDR3, the DNA is TGCAGTGCCCTAGATGTGGGGGGAGTAGAAAAACTGTTTTTT. This sequence encodes CSALDVGGVEKLFF.

This clonotype was seen many times. The chain carries TRBV7-9 and TRBJ2-3, with D tentatively TRBD1 (5 bases). Trimming took off 5 bases at V and 0 bases at J, with 12 bases between the two ends. CDR1 is SEHNR, CDR2 FQNEAQ, per germline (reference sequence). The CDR3 runs 15 residues. This CDR3 reads CASSRYGHSTDTQYF. For the CDR3, the DNA is TGTGCCAGCAGCCGATATGGACATAGCACAGATACGCAGTATTTT. The variable domain in full, completed from reference TRBV7-9 and TRBJ2-3, reads DTGVSQNPRHKITKRGQNVTFRCDPISEHNRLYWYRQTLGQGPEFLTYFQNEAQLEKSRLLSDRFSAERPKGSFSTLEIQRTEQGDSAMYLCASSRYGHSTDTQYFGPGTRLTVL.

This clonotype was observed a handful of times. This chain uses TRBV20-1 with TRBJ2-3; TRBD2 matches at 10 bases. In germline, CDR1 is DFQATT, CDR2 SNEGSKA (reference sequence). The CDR3 covers 14 residues. J lost 5 bases, V lost 3 bases, and 5 bases had no gene match. The CDR3 region is CSASPSGGEDTQYF. CDR3 nucleotide sequence: TGCAGTGCTAGCCCTAGCGGGGGAGAAGATACGCAGTATTTT.

This clonotype was observed at least ten times. The chain couples TRBV6-5 to TRBJ2-5; D gene uncertain. This CDR3 spans 16 amino acids. Germline V CDR1 and CDR2: MNHEY, SVGAGI. Trimming stripped 0 bases from V and 7 bases from J, with 18 bases between. CDR3 residues: CASSYSAHSSRVTQYF. The CDR3 DNA reads as TGTGCCAGCAGTTACTCAGCGCACAGCTCAAGAGTGACCCAGTACTTC.

This clonotype occurred many times. CDR3 nucleotide sequence: TGTGCCACCAGTGCCCTGGAGTCGAACGGGGAGCTGTTTTTT. Amino acids: CATSALESNGELFF. The chain uses TRBV24-1 and TRBJ2-2; D not resolved. The CDR3 consists of 14 residues. Germline loops: CDR1 KGHDR, CDR2 SFDVKD. The V end was cut by 5 bases, the J end by 7 bases, with 13 bases between.

This clonotype was counted many times. The chain has TRBV4-1 and TRBJ2-6; unclear D gene. V was clipped by 4 bases and J by 0 bases, with 10 bases between them. The length of the CDR3 is 16 residues. Germline CDR1 is MGHRA and CDR2 is YSYEKL. For the CDR3, the DNA is TGCGCCAGCAGCCTGAAAGAGAGCTCTGGGGCCAACGTCCTGACTTTC. Translation gives CASSLKESSGANVLTF.

By sample share, this clonotype is medium-sized. V usage is TRBV14 and J usage is TRBJ2-3, with TRBD2 matching 9 bases. This CDR3 contains 18 residues. Germline-derived CDR1 and CDR2 are SGHDN and FVKESK. J was trimmed by 3 bases and V by 0 bases; bases with no gene match: 10. The CDR3 sequence: CASSQDAFPSGVTDTQYF. The DNA for the CDR3 is TGTGCCAGCAGCCAAGACGCGTTTCCTAGCGGGGTTACAGATACGCAGTATTTT. Based on the CDR3 plus reference TRBV14 and TRBJ2-3, the full variable domain is EAGVTQFPSHSVIEKGQTVTLRCDPISGHDNLYWYRRVMGKEIKFLLHFVKESKQDESGMPNNRFLAERTGGTYSTLKVQPAELEDSGVYFCASSQDAFPSGVTDTQYFGPGTRLTVL.

There are many counts of this clonotype. This chain joins TRBV2 and TRBJ2-3; D is unclear. V lost 7 bases and J lost 2, with 13 bases in between. The germline CDR1 and CDR2 sequences are SNHLY and FYNNEI. This CDR3 is 14 amino acids long. The CDR3 spells CASKATVHTDTQYF. DNA for the CDR3: TGTGCCAGCAAGGCAACAGTACACACAGATACGCAGTATTTT.

This clonotype was seen a handful of times. The chain joins TRBV6-1 to TRBJ1-2; 9 bases fit TRBD1. Trimming removed 4 bases from V and 8 bases from J; junction bases left unmatched: 5. CDR3 length: 13 amino acids. From germline, CDR1 is MNHNS and CDR2 SASEGT. The chain's CDR3 is CASSVGQGGGYTF. The CDR3 region has the DNA TGTGCCAGCAGTGTGGGACAGGGAGGAGGCTACACCTTC.

The chain carries TRBV24-1 and TRBJ2-1; 14 nucleotides align to TRBD2. This CDR3 has 20 amino acids. Per germline, CDR1 KGHDR and CDR2 SFDVKD. CDR3 protein: CGTSDFDSPTSGGAQNEQFF. The CDR3 nucleotides read TGTGGGACCAGTGATTTCGATAGCCCGACTAGCGGGGGGGCCCAAAATGAGCAGTTCTTC.

This clonotype has ten or more counts. The chain links TRBV5-1 to TRBJ2-7, with TRBD1 matching over 8 bases. This CDR3 spans 16 amino acids. In germline, CDR1 is SGHRS, CDR2 YFSETQ. V lost 0 bases, J lost 3 bases, and 8 bases stayed unmatched. The DNA for the CDR3 is TGCGCCAGCAGCTTGGAAGGGACAGGTTACGACTACGAGCAGTACTTC. Residues: CASSLEGTGYDYEQYF.

This clonotype was detected ten times or more. The chain recombines TRBV7-2 with TRBJ2-1; 7 bases map to TRBD2. The length of the CDR3 is 15 residues. Germline CDR1 and CDR2: SGHTA and FQGNSA. V shed 2 bases and J 4 bases; nucleotides not matched to a gene: 5. The CDR3 nucleotides are TGTGCCAGCAGCTTATACAGCGGGGCATACAATGAGCAGTTCTTC. This codes for CASSLYSGAYNEQFF.

This clonotype showed up many times. The rearrangement joins TRBV3-1 to TRBJ1-5; weak D call: TRBD1 (5 bases). Germline V lookup: CDR1 LGHDT, CDR2 YNNKEL (reference sequence). The ends were cut back, 8 bases at V and 3 bases at J, with 14 bases in the middle. The CDR3 contains 14 residues. The CDR3 loop reads CASAKTGPNQPQHF. The CDR3 DNA reads TGTGCCAGCGCCAAGACGGGGCCCAATCAGCCCCAGCATTTT.

V is TRBV20-1 and J is TRBJ1-2; 8 bases agree with TRBD1. V lost 3 bases, J lost 4 bases, and 1 base stayed unmatched. CDR3 length: 12 residues. Germline V gene data show CDR1 as DFQATT and CDR2 as SNEGSKA (reference sequence). CDR3 DNA sequence: TGCAGTGCTAGCGGACAGGGCTATGGCTACACCTTC. Translated: CSASGQGYGYTF.

This clonotype was detected many times. The chain couples TRBV5-1 to TRBJ1-1; tentatively, D is TRBD1 (6 bases). Trimming left V 4 bases short and J 0 bases short, with 16 bases between. The germline V gene encodes CDR1 SGHRS and CDR2 YFSETQ. The CDR3 runs to 16 residues. DNA for the CDR3: TGCGCCAGCAGCGCCCGGGACACACGATTGAACACTGAAGCTTTCTTT. Translation gives CASSARDTRLNTEAFF.

This clonotype was found a few times. CDR3 coding DNA: TGCGCCAGCAGCTTGACGGACAGGGGAACGGAGGAGCTGTTTTTT. This sequence encodes CASSLTDRGTEELFF. The chain combines TRBV5-1 with TRBJ2-2, with 9 bases aligning to TRBD1. The CDR3 runs 15 residues. CDR1 is SGHRS and CDR2 is YFSETQ in the germline V gene. After removal of 1 base from V and 10 bases from J, the junction contained 8 bases not matched to a gene.

In its sample, this clonotype was seen many times. J is TRBJ1-4 and V is TRBV20-1; D is uncertain. Germline loops: CDR1 DFQATT, CDR2 SNEGSKA (reference sequence). V lost 3 bases to trimming and J lost 0 bases, with 8 bases between them. This CDR3 comprises 14 residues. The CDR3 is CSASAGPTNEKLFF. The CDR3 DNA sequence: TGCAGTGCTAGTGCAGGACCAACTAATGAAAAACTGTTTTTT.

This clonotype has a handful of counts. The V call is TRBV20-1, the J call TRBJ1-1; D unclear. The CDR3 extends over 16 amino acids. CDR1 and CDR2 (germline): DFQATT, SNEGSKA (reference sequence). The germline V and J ends were trimmed by 4 bases and 1 base, with 19 bases remaining between them. CDR3 sequence: CSAKDILTSPNTEAFF. In nucleotides, the CDR3 is TGCAGTGCTAAAGACATTCTAACTAGTCCGAACACTGAAGCTTTCTTT.

This clonotype was counted a few times. The CDR3, as DNA: TGCAGTGCTCAACTTGGGGGGGGAGGGTCCTATAATTCACCCCTCCACTTT. Protein sequence: CSAQLGGGGSYNSPLHF. This rearrangement joins TRBV20-1 to TRBJ1-6; the D gene is possibly TRBD1 (5 bases). The V gene lost 5 bases and the J gene lost 1 base, with 18 bases spanning the gap. The CDR3 covers 17 residues. Germline-derived CDR1 and CDR2 are DFQATT and SNEGSKA (reference sequence).

This clonotype was observed a handful of times. The chain links TRBV20-1 to TRBJ2-7; possibly TRBD1 for D (5 bases). CDR1 DFQATT and CDR2 SNEGSKA come from the germline V gene (reference sequence). The CDR3 spans 14 residues. V dropped 4 bases and J dropped 2 bases, with 15 bases sitting between them. The CDR3 nucleotides read TGCAGTGCTATCATGGACACGTTTACCTACGAGCAGTACTTC. It codes for CSAIMDTFTYEQYF.

The rearrangement links TRBV20-1 to TRBJ2-7; TRBD2 matches 11 bases. This CDR3 has 15 amino acids. V trimming: 1 base; J trimming: 1 base; junction bases outside the gene matches: 3. The germline V gene encodes CDR1 DFQATT and CDR2 SNEGSKA (reference sequence). For the CDR3, the DNA is TGCAGTGCTAGAGTCCCTAGCGGGAGGTCCTACGAGCAGTACTTC. This encodes CSARVPSGRSYEQYF.

In this sample, this clonotype turned up many times. The chain couples TRBV29-1 to TRBJ2-2, with 8 bases lining up with TRBD2. The CDR3 is 13 residues long. Trimming at V came to 3 bases and at J to 6 bases, leaving 3 bases not matched to a gene. Germline CDR1 SQVTM, CDR2 ANQGSEA. CDR3 protein: CSVEGTSPGELFF. The CDR3 DNA reads as TGCAGCGTTGAGGGGACTAGTCCCGGGGAGCTGTTTTTT.

This clonotype has only a few counts. The rearrangement joins TRBV15 to TRBJ2-5, with D maybe TRBD1 (6 bases). The CDR3 runs to 13 residues. V lost 4 bases, J lost 5 bases, and 11 bases lay in between. Germline CDR1 is LNHNV and CDR2 is YYDKDF (reference sequence). CDR3 sequence: CATSTGDEETQYF. In nucleotides, the CDR3 is TGTGCCACCAGCACAGGGGACGAGGAGACCCAGTACTTC.

This clonotype was counted many times. The rearrangement joins TRBV11-2 to TRBJ2-7, with a possible D match to TRBD2 (6 bases). Looked up from germline, CDR1 is SGHAT and CDR2 is FQNNGV. V lost 3 bases to trimming and J lost 3 bases, with 9 bases between them. This CDR3 contains 13 residues. The CDR3 DNA reads TGTGCCAGCAGCTTGGGCGGGATCTACGAGCAGTACTTC. Protein: CASSLGGIYEQYF.

This clonotype was seen repeatedly, ten times or more. This chain links TRBV29-1 with TRBJ1-1; a possible D gene is TRBD1 (5 bases). The CDR3 spans 12 residues. In germline, CDR1 is SQVTM, CDR2 ANQGSEA. V was trimmed by 7 bases and J by 6 bases, leaving 15 bases between them. This chain's CDR3 is CSAGRGGAEAFF. In nucleotides, the CDR3 is TGCAGCGCAGGGAGGGGTGGCGCTGAAGCTTTCTTT.

This clonotype appeared many times. The J gene is TRBJ2-7, the V gene TRBV4-1; 8 bases agree with TRBD1. Germline loops: CDR1 MGHRA, CDR2 YSYEKL. The CDR3 extends over 17 amino acids. With V trimmed by 3 bases and J by 2 bases, 12 bases remained unmatched. The CDR3 sequence: CASSQYFRGRSPYEQYF. CDR3 DNA: TGCGCCAGCAGCCAGTACTTCAGGGGGCGTTCTCCCTACGAGCAGTACTTC.